The 32 T cell receptor beta chains in this list originate from one sample, sequenced in a study of graft-versus-host responses after intestinal transplantation. Only in-frame clones appear in the TCRdb table, and some are missing; sequencing was by immunoSEQ multiplex PCR. Here the sample spans some 110,000 clones, around 94% being singletons. The antigens of these receptors remain unknown. Specimen: unstimulated CD8+ T cells sorted from spleen or lymph node cells, collected before transplant. The source is a human donor who was the organ donor for an intestinal transplant.

J is TRBJ2-3 and V is TRBV30; 7 bases agree with TRBD1. This CDR3 has 15 residues. With V trimmed by 3 bases and J by 5 bases, 11 bases remained unmatched. Germline V CDR1 and CDR2: GTSNPN, SVGIG (reference sequence). The CDR3 protein is CAWSYSPTGVDTQYF. The CDR3 DNA follows: TGTGCCTGGAGCTATAGCCCCACAGGGGTAGATACGCAGTATTTT.

A remark on this clone: Other DNA variants within this sample encode the same CDR3. The chain links TRBV9 to TRBJ2-7, with a tentative D call TRBD1 (5 bases). The CDR3 extends over 15 amino acids. V was clipped by 0 bases and J by 0 bases, with 10 bases between them. The germline V gene has CDR1 SGDLS and CDR2 YYNGEE. The CDR3 loop reads CASSVGGGYSYEQYF. The CDR3 DNA is TGTGCCAGCAGCGTAGGGGGCGGATACTCCTACGAGCAGTACTTC.

CDR3 sequence (DNA): TGTGCCAGCAGCAAATCTGCTCGGACAGGCTGGGACGAGCAGTACTTC. Its translation: CASSKSARTGWDEQYF. This chain connects TRBV21-1 to TRBJ2-7; the DNA was not used to check the table's D call, TRBD1. TRBV21-1 is noted as a pseudogene. CDR3 length equals 16 residues.

The chain joins TRBV30 to TRBJ1-2, with 9 positions matching TRBD1. The CDR3 runs 14 residues. After removal of 0 bases from V and 8 bases from J, the junction contained 7 bases not matched to a gene. Germline loops: CDR1 GTSNPN, CDR2 SVGIG (reference sequence). CDR3 coding DNA: TGTGCCTGGAGTGTATCTACAGGGGGCAACGGCTACACCTTC. Translation gives CAWSVSTGGNGYTF.

The chain uses TRBV5-6 and TRBJ2-3; no clear D gene. Trimming removed 4 bases at V and 6 bases at J, with 21 bases between. This CDR3 spans 16 amino acids. Germline CDR1 and CDR2: SGHDT and YYEEEE. CDR3: CASSPLFRIRGDTQYF. The CDR3 DNA is TGTGCCAGCAGCCCCCTTTTCCGGATTCGCGGCGATACGCAGTATTTT.

The chain carries TRBV11-2 and TRBJ2-7; D perhaps matches TRBD2 (6 bases). The CDR3 has 16 amino acids. CDR1 SGHAT and CDR2 FQNNGV come from the germline V gene. V dropped 4 bases and J dropped 3 bases, with 19 bases sitting between them. In DNA form, the CDR3 reads TGTGCCAGCAGCTCGCCGGGGAGCTGGGGGGACTACGAGCAGTACTTC. Translation gives CASSSPGSWGDYEQYF.

This clone was detected only once. The CDR3 DNA sequence: TGTGCCAGCAGCCCCACGCAGCAGTGGCCCCAGCATTTT. This sequence encodes CASSPTQQWPQHF. This chain joins TRBV27 and TRBJ1-5; D ambiguous. Germline lookup yields CDR1 MNHEY and CDR2 SMNVEV (reference sequence). V was cut by 6 bases and J by 9 bases, with 15 bases left in between. This CDR3 comprises 13 residues.

The rearrangement uses TRBV9 and TRBJ2-1; TRBD1 might be the D (5 bases). Trimming stripped 3 bases from V and 2 bases from J, with 9 bases between. This CDR3 is 14 amino acids long. Germline V gene lookup returns CDR1 SGDLS and CDR2 YYNGEE. The CDR3 region is CASSESGTYNEQFF. For the CDR3, the DNA is TGTGCCAGCAGCGAGTCAGGGACCTACAATGAGCAGTTCTTC. Full variable domain (rest looked up from reference TRBV9 and TRBJ2-1): DSGVTQTPKHLITATGQRVTLRCSPRSGDLSVYWYQQSLDQGLQFLIQYYNGEERAKGNILERFSAQQFPDLHSELNLSSLELGDSALYFCASSESGTYNEQFFGPGTRLTVL.

The chain couples TRBV4-3 to TRBJ1-2; 7 bases are a match to TRBD1. The CDR3 consists of 18 residues. Trimming cost V 5 bases and J 6 bases; bases outside gene matches: 21. Germline CDR1 and CDR2: LGHNA and YSLEER. The CDR3 reads CASSSVTGVRPGENGYTF. DNA for the CDR3: TGCGCCAGCAGCTCTGTCACAGGGGTACGGCCGGGTGAGAATGGCTACACCTTC.

V and J are TRBV27 and TRBJ2-5, with a possible D match to TRBD2 (6 bases). Germline CDR1 reads MNHEY; CDR2 reads SMNVEV (reference sequence). There are 14 residues in the CDR3. Trimming removed 5 bases at V and 2 bases at J, with 12 bases between. Here the CDR3 reads CASSGGAEQETQYF. The CDR3 nucleotides are TGTGCCAGCAGTGGCGGGGCGGAACAAGAGACCCAGTACTTC.

This clone showed up just a few times. The V gene is TRBV7-2, the J gene TRBJ2-2; weak D call: TRBD2 (6 bases). The CDR3 consists of 15 residues. Trimming removed 4 bases at V and 1 base at J, with 10 bases between. Germline assignment: CDR1 SGHTA and CDR2 FQGNSA. The chain's CDR3 is CASSSLGGNTGELFF. CDR3 bases: TGTGCCAGCAGCTCTTTGGGGGGGAACACCGGGGAGCTGTTTTTT.

This chain connects TRBV27 to TRBJ2-3; 9 bases line up with TRBD2. This CDR3 has 17 amino acids. Losses at the gene ends were 5 bases for V and 2 bases for J; bases not matched to a gene: 11. CDR1 MNHEY and CDR2 SMNVEV come from the germline V gene (reference sequence). The CDR3: CASSRWRREGPTDTQYF. In DNA, the CDR3 is TGTGCCAGCAGTAGGTGGAGGCGGGAGGGCCCCACAGATACGCAGTATTTT.

The genes are TRBV9 and TRBJ2-1, with 10 bases aligning to TRBD2. Germline V gene lookup returns CDR1 SGDLS and CDR2 YYNGEE. The CDR3 covers 20 residues. V dropped 0 bases and J dropped 0; count of bases not matched to a gene: 12. The CDR3 coding sequence is TGTGCCAGCAGCGTAGAGGGTAGCGGGAGGTTCTCACACTCCTACAATGAGCAGTTCTTC. Its protein product is CASSVEGSGRFSHSYNEQFF.

This clone was observed a few times. Other nucleotide sequences in the sample specify the same CDR3. The V gene is TRBV27, the J gene TRBJ2-1; 14 positions agree with TRBD2. The CDR3 extends over 15 amino acids. V dropped 2 bases and J dropped 6; count of bases not matched to a gene: 0. Germline V gene data show CDR1 as MNHEY and CDR2 as SMNVEV (reference sequence). The CDR3: CASSLGTSGSNEQFF. CDR3 nucleotide sequence: TGTGCCAGCAGTTTAGGGACTAGCGGGAGCAATGAGCAGTTCTTC.

In its sample, this clone was seen once. J is TRBJ2-5 and V is TRBV14; D unclear. Judging by the DNA end, TRBJ2-7 fits better; the J call may be wrong. The CDR3 has 12 residues. Germline V gives CDR1 SGHDN, CDR2 FVKESK. The CDR3 is CASSQAFYEQYF. DNA for the CDR3: TGTGCCAGCAGCCAAGCCTTCTACGAGCAGTACTTC.

The J gene is TRBJ2-2, the V gene TRBV5-1, with 7 bases matching TRBD1. The CDR3 is 14 amino acids. Unmatched junction bases numbered 6, after V lost 1 base and J lost 9 bases. Germline CDR1 and CDR2: SGHRS and YFSETQ. The chain's CDR3 is CASSLTGDHRELFF. The DNA of the CDR3 is TGCGCCAGCAGCTTGACAGGGGATCACCGGGAGCTGTTTTTT.

This chain joins TRBV5-1 and TRBJ2-3, with 7 positions matching TRBD1. Per germline, CDR1 SGHRS and CDR2 YFSETQ. V shed 0 bases, J shed 2 bases, and the junction held 3 bases outside the gene matches. This CDR3 has 15 amino acids. The CDR3 region is CASSLDRGYTDTQYF. In DNA, the CDR3 is TGCGCCAGCAGCTTGGACAGGGGATACACAGATACGCAGTATTTT.

In its sample, this clone was seen once. V gene TRBV6-6 combines with J gene TRBJ2-5; 8 bases line up with TRBD2. Trimming removed 6 bases from V and 5 bases from J; junction bases left unmatched: 11. CDR1 MNHNY and CDR2 SVGAGI come from the germline V gene (reference sequence). This CDR3 has 15 amino acids. The CDR3 DNA reads TGTGCCAGCAGCCCTGGACTAGCTGCTTCGGAGACCCAGTACTTC. Translation gives CASSPGLAASETQYF.

Only one count was recorded for this clone. The CDR3 DNA sequence: TGCGCCAGCAGCCAAGAAGGACTAGCAGATACGCAGTATTTT. This codes for CASSQEGLADTQYF. The gene calls are TRBV4-1 and TRBJ2-3; 7 nucleotides align to TRBD2. The junction had 1 base not matched to a gene; V was cut back by 0 bases and J by 4 bases. Germline V gene lookup returns CDR1 MGHRA and CDR2 YSYEKL. The CDR3 totals 14 residues.

About this clone: The same CDR3 can be traced to other DNA sequences in this sample. The chain combines TRBV19 with TRBJ1-5, with D tentatively TRBD1 (5 bases). V shed 3 bases and J shed 0 bases, with 9 bases lying between them. This CDR3 contains 15 residues. Germline V gene data show CDR1 as LNHDA and CDR2 as SQIVND (reference sequence). The CDR3 loop reads CASSIQGYSNQPQHF. The CDR3 DNA reads as TGTGCCAGTAGTATCCAGGGCTATAGCAATCAGCCCCAGCATTTT.

V usage is TRBV27 and J usage is TRBJ1-3; 10 positions match TRBD1. Trimming at V came to 2 bases and at J to 5 bases, leaving 3 bases not matched to a gene. Per germline, CDR1 MNHEY and CDR2 SMNVEV (reference sequence). This CDR3 is 15 amino acids long. The CDR3 is CASSLTGQGRNTIYF. For the CDR3, the DNA is TGTGCCAGCAGTTTAACGGGACAGGGGAGAAACACCATATATTTT.

The chain recombines TRBV11-2 with TRBJ2-7; the match to TRBD1 covers 8 bases. The CDR3 contains 13 residues. Germline V gene sequence: CDR1 SGHAT, CDR2 FQNNGV. V trimming: 3 bases; J trimming: 3 bases; junction bases outside the gene matches: 1. CDR3 sequence reads: CASSFGTGYEQYF. DNA of the CDR3: TGTGCCAGCAGCTTTGGGACAGGCTACGAGCAGTACTTC.

V usage is TRBV27 and J usage is TRBJ2-1; possible D gene TRBD1, 6 bases. The CDR3 sequence is 14 residues long. V was cut by 2 bases and J by 8 bases, with 13 bases left in between. Germline V gene lookup returns CDR1 MNHEY and CDR2 SMNVEV (reference sequence). This CDR3 is CASSLAARGDEQFF. The CDR3 DNA reads as TGTGCCAGCAGTTTAGCAGCCAGGGGAGATGAGCAGTTCTTC.

V and J are TRBV4-3 and TRBJ1-2; 7 bases fit TRBD1. The V segment lost 3 bases and the J segment 3 bases; nucleotides outside the gene matches: 10. CDR1 and CDR2 (germline): LGHNA, YSLEER. CDR3 size: 16 residues. This CDR3 reads CASSHRMTGFDYGYTF. CDR3 sequence (DNA): TGCGCCAGCAGCCACCGAATGACAGGGTTTGACTATGGCTACACCTTC.

The chain links TRBV7-6 to TRBJ2-2, with D possibly matching TRBD1 (5 bases). V lost 4 bases and J 6 bases, leaving 9 bases between the germline ends. This CDR3 has 13 amino acids. Germline V gives CDR1 SGHVS, CDR2 FNYEAQ. CDR3 residues: CASSSSGSGELFF. The CDR3 DNA reads TGTGCCAGCAGCTCATCAGGGTCCGGGGAGCTGTTTTTT.

V usage is TRBV5-6 and J usage is TRBJ2-7; 7 nucleotides line up with TRBD2. Per the germline V gene, CDR1 is SGHDT and CDR2 is YYEEEE. The CDR3 is made up of 14 amino acids. Germline trimming cut 3 bases from V and 2 bases from J; bases unmatched to any gene: 5. In nucleotides, the CDR3 is TGTGCCAGCAGCTGGGCTAGCGGCCCCTACGAGCAGTACTTC. Its protein product is CASSWASGPYEQYF.

The chain recombines TRBV19 with TRBJ1-3; TRBD1 matches 7 bases. This CDR3 spans 15 amino acids. After removal of 7 bases from V and 4 bases from J, the junction contained 10 bases not matched to a gene. Per the germline V gene, CDR1 is LNHDA and CDR2 is SQIVND (reference sequence). CDR3 region: CASTTGQRLGNTIYF. The CDR3 DNA reads as TGTGCCAGTACTACGGGACAGCGCCTCGGAAACACCATATATTTT.

The genes are TRBV4-1 and TRBJ2-7; 13 positions agree with TRBD2. The germline gives CDR1 MGHRA, CDR2 YSYEKL. The CDR3 loop spans 15 amino acids. Losses at the gene ends were 4 bases for V and 3 bases for J; bases not matched to a gene: 3. The DNA for the CDR3 is TGCGCCAGCAGCCCTCGGACTAGCGGGAGCTACGAGCAGTACTTC. Translated: CASSPRTSGSYEQYF.

The chain combines TRBV5-5 with TRBJ1-5, with D hard to call. The CDR3 is 16 amino acids. Germline CDR1 reads SGHKS; CDR2 reads YYEKEE (reference sequence). V lost 7 bases to trimming and J lost 4 bases, with 21 bases between them. This chain's CDR3 is CASSATQNSPNQPQHF. The CDR3 DNA follows: TGTGCCAGCTCAGCGACCCAAAACAGCCCAAATCAGCCCCAGCATTTT.

The chain uses TRBV7-8 and TRBJ2-3; 7 nucleotides match TRBD1. The germline gives CDR1 SGHVS, CDR2 FQNEAQ. CDR3 length: 16 residues. J lost 0 bases, V lost 7 bases, and 10 bases had no gene match. Here the CDR3 reads CASNSNRGVSTDTQYF. The DNA for the CDR3 is TGTGCCAGCAACTCTAACAGGGGAGTGAGCACAGATACGCAGTATTTT.

The chain carries TRBV4-3 and TRBJ1-5; 9 bases fit TRBD1. The J segment lost 7 bases and the V segment lost 4 bases, leaving 8 bases of the junction unmatched. Germline CDR1 reads LGHNA; CDR2 reads YSLEER. CDR3 length equals 15 residues. In DNA form, the CDR3 reads TGCGCCAGCAGCCTAAGGACAGGGGACGGGCAGCCCCAGCATTTT. It encodes CASSLRTGDGQPQHF.

The CDR3 nucleotides are TGTGCCAGCAGCTTACGTAGCGGGACATACGAGCAGTACTTC. Amino acid sequence: CASSLRSGTYEQYF. This chain links TRBV5-8 with TRBJ2-7; 8 bases line up with TRBD2. Germline CDR1 is SGHTS and CDR2 is YDEGEE. This CDR3 comprises 14 residues. J was trimmed by 4 bases and V by 2 bases; bases with no gene match: 5.